Following are 20 T cell receptor beta chains from one sample sequenced in a study of regulatory T cells in long-lasting Graves disease. CDR3 regions were amplified by Arm-PCR using iRepertoire HTBI primers to build TCR beta libraries. One entry per CDR3 protein, called by TCRdb with MiXCR from the multiplex PCR reads. The sample has about 420,000 distinct CDR3 sequences; roughly 17% are singletons. Time point reported: newly diagnosed GD, antithyroid drugs for less than 3 months. PBMC RNA served as the TCR library source. In addition, the sample was reused for a study of T cells in Graves' hyperthyroidism and ophthalmopathy.

Material: peripheral blood mononuclear cells (PBMCs), obtained at new diagnosis, from a patient treated with antithyroid drugs. The receptors derive from a woman between 18 and 29 years old with Graves disease.

This clonotype was detected ten times or more. J is TRBJ2-5 and V is TRBV27; 12 positions agree with TRBD2. Germline V CDR1 and CDR2: MNHEY, SMNVEV (reference sequence). The CDR3 runs 16 residues. Trimming took 4 bases from V and 4 from J; bases not matched to a gene: 7. CDR3 bases: TGTGCCAGCAGTTCCGGCCTGGGACTAGCGGGAGAGACCCAGTACTTC. Translating gives CASSSGLGLAGETQYF.

Only a few counts were recorded for this clonotype. The genes are TRBV9 and TRBJ2-1; 7 bases agree with TRBD2. J was trimmed by 4 bases and V by 1 base; bases with no gene match: 5. Germline CDR1 reads SGDLS; CDR2 reads YYNGEE. The CDR3 totals 15 residues. CDR3 bases: TGTGCCAGCAGCGTACGTCTAGCGGCTTACAATGAGCAGTTCTTC. It codes for CASSVRLAAYNEQFF.

This clonotype was recorded at least ten times. The chain links TRBV7-2 to TRBJ1-1; D unclear. This CDR3 comprises 12 residues. Germline V gives CDR1 SGHTA, CDR2 FQGNSA. V was cut by 1 base and J by 4 bases, with 4 bases left in between. CDR3 sequence: CASSLDSTEAFF. Written as DNA, the CDR3 is TGTGCCAGCAGCTTAGACAGCACTGAAGCTTTCTTT.

This clonotype was seen repeatedly, ten times or more. The gene calls are TRBV7-3 and TRBJ1-2; possible D gene TRBD1, 5 bases. The CDR3 has 16 amino acids. V lost 5 bases and J 4 bases, leaving 20 bases between the germline ends. Germline V gives CDR1 SGHTA, CDR2 FQGTGA. The CDR3 bases are TGTGCCAGCAGCGAGGGACCACTTGGGACGGCCTATGGCTACACCTTC. Protein: CASSEGPLGTAYGYTF.

This clonotype has at least ten counts. V is TRBV6-5 and J is TRBJ2-7; TRBD1 matches 7 bases. The CDR3 covers 16 residues. V shed 2 bases and J 0 bases; nucleotides not matched to a gene: 7. Germline V gene sequence: CDR1 MNHEY, CDR2 SVGAGI. CDR3 in DNA: TGTGCCAGCAGTTACGGGGGACAGCATCTCTCCTACGAGCAGTACTTC. Translated, it gives CASSYGGQHLSYEQYF.

With regard to this clonotype: A much larger clone sits a single nucleotide away, making a read error possible. The V gene is TRBV11-3, the J gene TRBJ2-3, with D perhaps matching TRBD1 or TRBD2 (5 bases each). The CDR3 is made up of 13 amino acids. Germline-derived CDR1 and CDR2 are SGHNT and YENEEA. For the CDR3, the DNA is TGTACCAGCAGACAACGAGGGGCAGATACGCAGTATTTT. This codes for CTSRQRGADTQYF.

This clonotype was found a few times. The junction differs from germline at one of its ends, possibly a read error. This chain uses TRBV12-3 or TRBV12-4 with TRBJ2-1; 7 nucleotides match TRBD1. The length of the CDR3 is 16 residues. CDR3 nucleotide sequence: TGTGCCAGCAGCCTGCAAGACGGGACAGAGTACAATGAGCGGTTCTTC. Translated: CASSLQDGTEYNERFF.

The J gene is TRBJ2-3, the V gene TRBV27; D gene unclear. The CDR3 length is 16 residues. Trimming took 6 bases from V and 2 from J, leaving 18 bases between them. Germline V gives CDR1 MNHEY, CDR2 SMNVEV (reference sequence). The CDR3 loop is CASSKIVLGSTDTQYF. In DNA form, the CDR3 reads TGTGCCAGCAGCAAAATCGTGTTAGGGTCCACAGATACGCAGTATTTT.

In this sample, this clonotype turned up many times. The chain recombines TRBV20-1 with TRBJ2-7; D gene uncertain. The V end lost 2 bases, the J end lost 0 bases, and 11 bases lay between the germline ends. Germline CDR1 is DFQATT and CDR2 is SNEGSKA (reference sequence). The CDR3 consists of 14 residues. The CDR3 bases are TGCAGTGCTAGAACAGCAAGAAGCTCCTACGAGCAGTACTTC. Protein: CSARTARSSYEQYF.

This clonotype was counted at least ten times. The CDR3 DNA is TGTGCCAGCAGCCAAGGTGAAGAAGAGACCCAGTACTTC. Protein sequence: CASSQGEEETQYF. The chain has TRBV3-1 and TRBJ2-5; unclear D gene. The CDR3 spans 13 residues. Germline loops: CDR1 LGHDT, CDR2 YNNKEL (reference sequence). Trimming removed 1 base at V and 3 bases at J, with 6 bases between.

This rearrangement joins TRBV7-3 to TRBJ2-1; no definite D call. Germline lookup yields CDR1 SGHTA and CDR2 FQGTGA. Deletions cut 1 base from V and 8 bases from J, with 12 bases between. The CDR3 has 14 amino acids. DNA for the CDR3: TGTGCCAGCAGCTTAAGCAGTCGAGTCGATGAGCAGTTCTTC. This sequence encodes CASSLSSRVDEQFF.

The rearrangement joins TRBV15 to TRBJ2-7; 8 bases are a match to TRBD1. V gave up 3 bases and J gave up 4 bases; unmatched junction bases: 5. The CDR3 sequence is 14 residues long. Looked up from germline, CDR1 is LNHNV and CDR2 is YYDKDF (reference sequence). CDR3 sequence reads: CATSRDRDAYEQYF. In DNA form, the CDR3 reads TGTGCCACCAGCAGGGACAGGGATGCTTACGAGCAGTACTTC.

At least ten counts were recorded for this clonotype. The CDR3 nucleotides read TGTGCCAGCAGGCCAACAGGGGTCGGGGGGGATTCACCCCTCCACTTT. This gives the protein CASRPTGVGGDSPLHF. V is TRBV28 and J is TRBJ1-6, with 7 bases that match TRBD1. This CDR3 contains 16 residues. Germline-derived CDR1 and CDR2 are MDHEN and SYDVKM. The J segment lost 8 bases and the V segment lost 6 bases, leaving 13 bases of the junction unmatched.

This clonotype was recorded many times. V is TRBV18 and J is TRBJ2-5; D not certain. The CDR3 runs 14 residues. The ends were cut back, 6 bases at V and 5 bases at J, with 16 bases in the middle. In germline, CDR1 is KGHSH, CDR2 LQKENI. The CDR3 is CASSPEVRRETQYF. The CDR3 nucleotides read TGTGCCAGCTCCCCCGAAGTGAGACGTGAGACCCAGTACTTC.

CDR3 bases: TGTGCCAGCAGCTTAGGACAGGGTGAGGCCAACGTCCTGACTTTC. Amino acids: CASSLGQGEANVLTF. The V and J genes are TRBV7-2 and TRBJ2-6; 7 positions match TRBD1. The CDR3 sequence is 15 residues long. Germline assignment: CDR1 SGHTA and CDR2 FQGNSA. J was trimmed by 6 bases and V by 1 base; bases with no gene match: 3.

Remarks on this clonotype: A far larger clone differs by one base, so this is likely a read error. The chain recombines TRBV10-3 with TRBJ2-1, with D perhaps assigned TRBD1 or TRBD2 (5 bases each). CDR3 length: 15 residues. Germline V gives CDR1 ENHRY, CDR2 SYGVKD. As DNA, the CDR3 is TGTGCCAGCAGTTCTGGGGGAGACCCCTACAGTGAGCAGTTCTTC. Translation gives CASSSGGDPYSEQFF.

This rearrangement joins TRBV19 to TRBJ2-1, with 11 nucleotides matching TRBD2. The junction had 6 bases not matched to a gene; V was cut back by 2 bases and J by 6 bases. CDR3 length: 16 residues. CDR1 is LNHDA and CDR2 is SQIVND in the germline V gene (reference sequence). CDR3 amino acids: CASSIRGTSGSNEQFF. Written as DNA, the CDR3 is TGTGCCAGTAGTATACGGGGGACTAGCGGATCCAATGAGCAGTTCTTC.

The V and J genes are TRBV7-3 and TRBJ2-1; D remains unclear. The CDR3 is 13 residues long. Germline CDR1 SGHTA, CDR2 FQGTGA. Deletions cut 1 base from V and 6 bases from J, with 7 bases between. For the CDR3, the DNA is TGTGCCAGCAGCTTAATGGGCGGCAATGAGCAGTTCTTC. Protein sequence: CASSLMGGNEQFF.

This clonotype was counted at least ten times. V usage is TRBV12-3 or TRBV12-4 and J usage is TRBJ2-1; the match to TRBD1 covers 8 bases. V shed 5 bases and J 7 bases; nucleotides not matched to a gene: 10. This CDR3 region has 15 residues. CDR3 in DNA: TGTGCCAGCAGTCGAATAGGACAGGGTACGAATGAGCAGTTCTTC. Translating gives CASSRIGQGTNEQFF.

This clonotype was observed at least ten times. The genes are TRBV6-1 and TRBJ2-1, with TRBD2 matching over 9 bases. This CDR3 comprises 17 residues. The V gene's germline CDR1 is MNHNS and CDR2 SASEGT. J lost 8 bases, V lost 8 bases, and 19 bases had no gene match. CDR3 in amino acids: CASSEGVGGRANDEQFF. CDR3 DNA sequence: TGTGCCAGCTCCGAAGGGGTCGGCGGGAGGGCGAATGATGAGCAGTTCTTC.